This T cell receptor (beta chain) was profiled in a study of shared clonotypes between healthy human individuals. Regarding the study as a whole: Across several donors, naive CD4 shared 5% to 6%, naive CD8 more than 3%, memory CD4 roughly 2.3%, memory CD8 0.4%.

Comment on this clone: Its antigen is currently unknown.

Terminally differentiated effector memory CD45RA+ cells were excluded by CCR7 positive selection of CD45RO-negative cells. Among the donors, all were Caucasian adults who lived in Nashville, Tennessee. J lost 5 bases, V lost 6 bases, and 9 bases had no gene match. In germline, CDR1 is MNHEY, CDR2 SVGAGI. The CDR3 loop spans 14 amino acids. Assay used: immunoSEQ multiplex PCR; TCRdb lists only in-frame clones, some missing. The repertoire holds some 2 million clones, 85% to 95% seen once, with approximately 1.2% in the top ten. The clonotype comes from a man aged 18 to 29 in good health. Source material: naive CD8+ T cells sorted from blood. The chain is built from TRBV6-5 and TRBJ1-1; 7 nucleotides agree with TRBD1. The CDR3 bases are TGTGCCAGCAGATCCCTCACAGGGGAAACTGAAGCTTTCTTT. Its protein product is CASRSLTGETEAFF.